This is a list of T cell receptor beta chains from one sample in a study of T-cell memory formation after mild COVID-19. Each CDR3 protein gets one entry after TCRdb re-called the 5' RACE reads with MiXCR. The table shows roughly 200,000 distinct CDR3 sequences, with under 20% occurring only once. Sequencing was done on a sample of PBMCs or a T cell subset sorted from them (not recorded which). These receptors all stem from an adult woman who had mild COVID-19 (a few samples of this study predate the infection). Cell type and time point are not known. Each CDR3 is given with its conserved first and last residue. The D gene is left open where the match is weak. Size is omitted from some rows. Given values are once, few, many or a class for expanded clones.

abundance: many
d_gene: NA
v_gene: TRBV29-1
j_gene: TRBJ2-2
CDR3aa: CSVDRGNTGELFF
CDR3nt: TGCAGCGTTGACAGGGGAAACACCGGGGAGCTGTTTTTT

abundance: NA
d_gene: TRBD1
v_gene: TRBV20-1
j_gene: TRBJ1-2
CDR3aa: CSASPTGQGYGYTF
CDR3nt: TGCAGTGCCAGCCCGACGGGACAGGGATATGGCTACACCTTC

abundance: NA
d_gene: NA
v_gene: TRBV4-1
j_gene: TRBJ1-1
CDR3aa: CASSHPGGSTEAFF
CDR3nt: TGCGCCAGCAGCCATCCCGGGGGGTCCACTGAAGCTTTCTTT

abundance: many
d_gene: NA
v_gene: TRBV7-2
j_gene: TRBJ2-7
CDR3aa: CASSLDLRGYGGQYF
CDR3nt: TGTGCCAGCAGCTTAGATCTTAGGGGCTACGGGGGGCAGTACTTC

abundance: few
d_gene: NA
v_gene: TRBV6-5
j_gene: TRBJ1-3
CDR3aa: CASRRDRDSGNTIYF
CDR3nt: TGTGCCAGCAGGCGGGACCGCGACTCTGGAAACACCATATATTTT

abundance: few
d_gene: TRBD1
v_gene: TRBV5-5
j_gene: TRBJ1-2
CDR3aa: CASSGGQGNYGYTF
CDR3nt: TGTGCCAGCAGCGGAGGACAGGGGAACTATGGCTACACCTTC

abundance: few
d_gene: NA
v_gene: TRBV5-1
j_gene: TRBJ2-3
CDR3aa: CASSLTLTDTQYF
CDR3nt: TGCGCCAGCAGCTTGACCCTCACAGATACGCAGTATTTT

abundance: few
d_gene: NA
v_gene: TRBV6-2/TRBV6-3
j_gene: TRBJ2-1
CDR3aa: CASSYPSNEQFF
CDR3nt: TGTGCCAGCAGTTACCCCAGCAATGAGCAGTTCTTC

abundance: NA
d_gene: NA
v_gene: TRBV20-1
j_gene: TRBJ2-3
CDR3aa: CSAKVGLGTDTQYF
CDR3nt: TGCAGTGCTAAAGTGGGGCTTGGCACAGATACGCAGTATTTT

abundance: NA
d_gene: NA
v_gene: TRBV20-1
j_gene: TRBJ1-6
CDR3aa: CSATPTPSTTNSPLHF
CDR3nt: TGCAGTGCTACTCCGACACCCTCTACAACGAATTCACCCCTCCACTTT

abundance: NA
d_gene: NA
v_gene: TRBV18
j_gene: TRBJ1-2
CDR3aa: CASSPNRGGNYVYTF
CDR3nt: TGTGCCAGCTCACCAAATCGGGGAGGAAACTATGTCTACACCTTC

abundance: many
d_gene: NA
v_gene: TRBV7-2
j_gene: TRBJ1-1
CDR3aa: CASMQQWNTEAFF
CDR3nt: TGTGCCAGCATGCAACAGTGGAACACTGAAGCTTTCTTT

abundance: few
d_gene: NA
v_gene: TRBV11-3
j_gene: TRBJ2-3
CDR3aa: CASSRGTDTQYF
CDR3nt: TGTGCCAGCAGCCGGGGGACAGATACGCAGTATTTT

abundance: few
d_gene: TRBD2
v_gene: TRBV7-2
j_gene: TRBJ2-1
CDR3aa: CASSSRTSGRSGNNEQFF
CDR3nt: TGTGCCAGCAGCTCCAGGACTAGCGGGAGGTCGGGGAACAATGAGCAGTTCTTC

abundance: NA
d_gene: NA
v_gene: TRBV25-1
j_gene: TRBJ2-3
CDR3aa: CASSEYRQYF
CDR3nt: TGTGCCAGCAGTGAATATCGGCAGTATTTT

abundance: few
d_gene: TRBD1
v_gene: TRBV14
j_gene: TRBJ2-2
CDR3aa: CASSHARGTVITGELFF
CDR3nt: TGTGCCAGCAGCCATGCAAGAGGGACAGTAATAACCGGGGAGCTGTTTTTT

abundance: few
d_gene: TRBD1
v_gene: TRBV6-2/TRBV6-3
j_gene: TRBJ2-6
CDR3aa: CASSTARKTGAGANVLTF
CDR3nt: TGTGCCAGCAGCACAGCGAGAAAGACAGGGGCTGGGGCCAACGTCCTGACTTTC

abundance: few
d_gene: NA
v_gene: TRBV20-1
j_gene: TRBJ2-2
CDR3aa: CSARDFGSTPTGELFF
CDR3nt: TGCAGTGCTAGGGATTTTGGGTCGACCCCCACCGGGGAGCTGTTTTTT

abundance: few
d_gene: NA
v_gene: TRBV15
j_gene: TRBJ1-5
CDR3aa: CATSRGILNQPQHF
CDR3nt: TGTGCCACCAGCAGAGGAATACTGAATCAGCCCCAGCATTTT

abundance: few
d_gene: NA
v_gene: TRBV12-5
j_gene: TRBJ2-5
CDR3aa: CASGPATGETQYF
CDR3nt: TGTGCTAGTGGTCCTGCAACGGGGGAGACCCAGTACTTC

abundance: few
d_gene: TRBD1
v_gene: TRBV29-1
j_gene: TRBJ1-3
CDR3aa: CSVEASGTGGGNTIYF
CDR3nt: TGCAGCGTTGAAGCCTCAGGGACAGGGGGTGGAAACACCATATATTTT

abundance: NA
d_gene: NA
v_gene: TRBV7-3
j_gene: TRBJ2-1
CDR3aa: CASRASAGEQFF
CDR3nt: TGTGCCAGCAGGGCCAGTGCTGGTGAGCAGTTCTTC

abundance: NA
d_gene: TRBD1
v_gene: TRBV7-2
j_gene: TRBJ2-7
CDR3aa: CASSFSRDSQTYEQYF
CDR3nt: TGTGCCAGCAGCTTCTCCCGGGACAGCCAGACCTACGAGCAGTACTTC

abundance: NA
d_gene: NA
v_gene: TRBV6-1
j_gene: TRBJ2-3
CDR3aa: CASSRGASGSDTQYF
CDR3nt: TGTGCCAGCAGCCGGGGGGCTAGTGGTTCAGATACGCAGTATTTT